This T cell receptor beta chain was observed in a study of shared clonotypes between healthy human individuals. Worth noting for this clone: The antigen remains unidentified.

Clones were read by immunoSEQ multiplex PCR, and TCRdb kept only the in-frame ones, dropping some. The sample contains almost 700,000 clones, about 91% of which appear only once. V dropped 4 bases and J dropped 0; count of bases not matched to a gene: 4. CDR3 length: 16 amino acids. From germline, CDR1 is MNHEY and CDR2 SMNVEV (reference sequence). Overall study findings and caveats: Though the depth was large, rarefaction showed that sorted-subset sequencing was incomplete. The naive CD4 repertoires of several donors were compared, and approximately 4.5% of clonotypes were shared.

CD8 cells regarded as naive lacked CD45RO, were positively chosen for CCR7, and omitted terminally differentiated effector memory CD45RA+ cells. Donors were Caucasian adults residing in Nashville, Tennessee, USA. This clonotype was sampled from a man under 40 in good health. The chain joins TRBV27 to TRBJ2-1; 9 nucleotides align to TRBD2. Sequencing used naive CD8+ T cells sorted from blood. The CDR3 DNA follows: TGTGCCAGCAGTTCGACGACTAGCGGCTCCTACAATGAGCAGTTCTTC. This sequence encodes CASSSTTSGSYNEQFF.